Sequencing of this T cell receptor beta chain was carried out in a study of cytomegalovirus exposure and HLA in healthy donors. The CDR3 loop spans 15 amino acids. Trimming took off 3 bases at V and 4 bases at J, with 15 bases between the two ends. CDR1 is LNHDA and CDR2 is SQIVND in the germline V gene (reference sequence). This clone was picked up a small number of times. Primers included in the PCR were 60 Vbeta and 13 Jbeta primers. TCRdb keeps only in-frame clones here, not all; method: immunoSEQ multiplex PCR. The sample comprises about 120,000 clones, less than 65% of which are singletons, and approximately 9.1% rests with the top ten.

Input material: PBMCs. J is TRBJ1-2 and V is TRBV19; D might be TRBD1 (6 bases). This TCR was sampled from a man in his forties in good health and CMV-seropositive. CDR3: CASSIVNRVAYGYTF. The CDR3 nucleotides read TGTGCCAGTAGTATCGTAAACAGGGTCGCCTATGGCTACACCTTC. Together with reference TRBV19 and TRBJ1-2, the CDR3 gives the full variable domain: DGGITQSPKYLFRKEGQNVTLSCEQNLNHDAMYWYRQDPGQGLRLIYYSQIVNDFQKGDIAEGYSVSREKKESFPLTVTSAQKNPTAFYLCASSIVNRVAYGYTFGSGTRLTVV.